This TCR beta chain was documented in a study of T cell repertoires in cytomegalovirus infection. Study in general: Recently identified HLA-C-restricted CMV epitopes and well-studied HLA-B-restricted CMV epitopes were used by the study.

Germline CDR1 reads MNHEY; CDR2 reads SVGEGT. This CDR3 region has 15 residues. J gave up 1 base and V 4 bases, and 6 bases lay outside the gene matches. On this clonotype: Its antigen is as yet unknown.

TCRdb redid the calling of the reads with MiXCR, one entry per CDR3 protein. The repertoire includes around 430,000 distinct CDR3 sequences, about 44% of them detected once, and about 45% sits in the top ten. The source material was cultured PBMCs, sampled from culture after CMV antigen stimulation. The receptor's source is a human donor in good health (CMV status not recorded). Some clones in this sample may be carry-over from other donors' samples. The chain uses TRBV6-2 or TRBV6-3 and TRBJ2-5, with 7 bases that match TRBD2. CDR3: CASSLPSGTQETQYF. In DNA form, the CDR3 reads TGTGCCAGCAGTTTACCTAGCGGTACCCAAGAGACCCAGTACTTC.